A selection of T cell receptor beta chains follows, all from one sample in a study of control samples from healthy donors and cancer patients. The table came from immunoSEQ multiplex PCR; TCRdb's copy has only in-frame clones and leaves some out. The sample has 65,000 to 90,000 clones; 89% are singletons. The sample comprised PBMCs. The source of these receptors is a woman aged 45 to 65 with colorectal cancer. The CDR3 runs from the conserved cysteine through the conserved F or W. A D gene is named only where the DNA matches it firmly. Not every row has a clone size; where given, it reads once, few, many or a size class.

D: -; J: TRBJ1-4; V: TRBV28; size: -; CDR3: CASSMREEKLFF; DNA: TGTGCCAGCAGTATGAGGGAGGAAAAACTGTTTTTT
D: TRBD1; J: TRBJ1-2; V: TRBV18; size: -; CDR3: CASSHLDRPNYGYTF; DNA: TGTGCCAGCTCACACCTGGACAGGCCTAACTATGGCTACACCTTC
D: -; J: TRBJ2-6; V: TRBV9; size: once; CDR3: CASSVEGSGANVLTF; DNA: TGTGCCAGCAGCGTAGAAGGGTCTGGGGCCAACGTCCTGACTTTC
D: -; J: TRBJ1-6; V: TRBV30; size: -; CDR3: CAWRPRLGSSYNSPLHF; DNA: TGTGCCTGGAGACCTAGATTGGGGAGCTCCTATAATTCACCCCTCCACTTT
D: TRBD2; J: TRBJ2-1; V: TRBV4-2; size: -; CDR3: CASSQVGGYEQFF; DNA: TGTGCCAGCAGCCAAGTCGGGGGGTATGAGCAGTTCTTC
D: -; J: TRBJ2-5; V: TRBV6-1; size: -; CDR3: CASSEGLTQETQYF; DNA: TGTGCCAGCAGTGAGGGGTTAACCCAAGAGACCCAGTACTTC
D: -; J: TRBJ2-1; V: TRBV10-1; size: -; CDR3: CASSEWDNEQFF; DNA: TGCGCCAGCAGTGAATGGGACAATGAGCAGTTCTTC
D: TRBD1; J: TRBJ1-4; V: TRBV4-3; size: -; CDR3: CASSQGYRGGNEKLFF; DNA: TGCGCCAGCAGCCAAGGTTACAGGGGGGGTAATGAAAAACTGTTTTTT
D: -; J: TRBJ2-2; V: TRBV6-4; size: -; CDR3: CASSDSEGNTGELFF; DNA: TGTGCCAGCAGTGACTCGGAGGGTAACACCGGGGAGCTGTTTTTT
D: -; J: TRBJ1-1; V: TRBV12-3/TRBV12-4; size: -; CDR3: CASSLRLGTEAFF; DNA: TGTGCCAGCAGTTTAAGGTTGGGAACTGAAGCTTTCTTT
D: -; J: TRBJ1-1; V: TRBV6-5; size: -; CDR3: CASSRGGEAFF; DNA: TGTGCCAGCAGCAGGGGAGGTGAAGCTTTCTTT
D: -; J: TRBJ2-5; V: TRBV7-3; size: -; CDR3: CASSLSSEETQYF; DNA: TGTGCCAGCAGCTTATCTAGCGAGGAGACCCAGTACTTC
D: -; J: TRBJ1-1; V: TRBV29-1; size: -; CDR3: CSVEEDPARTEAFF; DNA: TGCAGCGTTGAGGAGGACCCCGCGAGGACTGAAGCTTTCTTT
D: TRBD2; J: TRBJ2-1; V: TRBV2; size: -; CDR3: CASSVGGEQFF; DNA: TGTGCCAGCAGTGTGGGAGGGGAGCAGTTCTTC
D: -; J: TRBJ2-3; V: TRBV10-3; size: -; CDR3: CAISGLYSRDTDTQYF; DNA: TGTGCCATCAGTGGGCTTTACAGCCGGGACACAGATACGCAGTATTTT
D: TRBD1; J: TRBJ1-5; V: TRBV4-1; size: -; CDR3: CASSLGQHSNQPQHF; DNA: TGCGCCAGCAGCCTGGGACAGCATAGCAATCAGCCCCAGCATTTT
D: -; J: TRBJ1-3; V: TRBV30; size: -; CDR3: CAYGYMLGNTIYF; DNA: TGTGCCTACGGATATATGTTAGGAAACACCATATATTTT
D: TRBD1; J: TRBJ1-4; V: TRBV4-1; size: -; CDR3: CASSQEGLRDRVWEKLFF; DNA: TGCGCCAGCAGCCAAGAAGGTCTCCGGGACAGGGTATGGGAAAAACTGTTTTTT
D: TRBD1; J: TRBJ2-1; V: TRBV5-1; size: -; CDR3: CASSPGQGAILEQFF; DNA: TGCGCCAGCAGCCCCGGACAGGGGGCAATCCTTGAGCAGTTCTTC
D: TRBD1; J: TRBJ1-1; V: TRBV6-2/TRBV6-3; size: -; CDR3: CASSRQGATEAFF; DNA: TGTGCCAGCAGTCGACAGGGGGCCACTGAAGCTTTCTTT
D: -; J: TRBJ1-6; V: TRBV6-5; size: once; CDR3: CASSSVQGGSPLHF; DNA: TGTGCCAGCAGTTCCGTCCAAGGGGGATCACCCCTCCACTTT
D: -; J: TRBJ1-1; V: TRBV7-2; size: once; CDR3: CASSFEGGIGTEAFF; DNA: TGTGCCAGCAGCTTCGAGGGCGGCATCGGCACTGAAGCTTTCTTT
D: TRBD2; J: TRBJ2-2; V: TRBV3-1/TRBV3-2; size: -; CDR3: CASRPAGAGELFF; DNA: TGTGCCAGCAGACCCGCGGGGGCCGGGGAGCTGTTTTTT
D: -; J: TRBJ1-5; V: TRBV30; size: -; CDR3: CAWGDQGITNQPQHF; DNA: TGTGCCTGGGGGGATCAGGGGATCACAAATCAGCCCCAGCATTTT
D: TRBD1; J: TRBJ2-1; V: TRBV6-5; size: once; CDR3: CASSSLIGTGVDEQFF; DNA: TGTGCCAGCAGTTCTCTCATCGGGACAGGGGTCGATGAGCAGTTCTTC
D: -; J: TRBJ1-2; V: TRBV4-1; size: many; CDR3: CASSTQLGQPYGYTF; DNA: TGCGCCAGCTCCACGCAGTTAGGGCAGCCCTATGGCTACACCTTC
D: -; J: TRBJ2-1; V: TRBV18; size: -; CDR3: CASSPWSGNNEQFF; DNA: TGTGCCAGCTCACCCTGGTCAGGGAACAATGAGCAGTTCTTC
D: -; J: TRBJ1-2; V: TRBV7-2; size: once; CDR3: CASSPTTGGYGYTF; DNA: TGTGCCAGCAGCCCAACGACGGGGGGCTATGGCTACACCTTC
D: -; J: TRBJ1-3; V: TRBV6-5; size: -; CDR3: CASTPHREPGNTIYF; DNA: TGTGCCAGCACCCCCCACAGGGAACCTGGAAACACCATATATTTT
D: TRBD2; J: TRBJ2-1; V: TRBV5-1; size: -; CDR3: CASSWGGGYNEQFF; DNA: TGCGCCAGCAGCTGGGGCGGGGGGTACAATGAGCAGTTCTTC
D: -; J: TRBJ2-6; V: TRBV5-6; size: -; CDR3: CASSLLHSGANVLTF; DNA: TGTGCCAGCAGCCTCCTACACTCTGGGGCCAACGTCCTGACTTTC
D: -; J: TRBJ1-3; V: TRBV6-5; size: -; CDR3: CASSYIQGSGNTIYF; DNA: TGTGCCAGCAGTTATATCCAAGGGTCTGGAAACACCATATATTTT
D: -; J: TRBJ1-5; V: TRBV19; size: -; CDR3: CASSIDRSQPQHF; DNA: TGTGCCAGTAGTATAGATCGATCTCAGCCCCAGCATTTT
D: -; J: TRBJ1-4; V: TRBV19; size: once; CDR3: CASSMRGNEKLFF; DNA: TGTGCCAGTAGTATGAGGGGTAATGAAAAACTGTTTTTT
D: -; J: TRBJ2-6; V: TRBV4-3; size: -; CDR3: CASSQVGAGANVLTF; DNA: TGCGCCAGCAGCCAAGTGGGGGCTGGGGCCAACGTCCTGACTTTC
D: -; J: TRBJ1-1; V: TRBV7-2; size: -; CDR3: CASSLQGGPTEAFF; DNA: TGTGCCAGCAGCTTACAAGGGGGGCCCACTGAAGCTTTCTTT
D: -; J: TRBJ2-3; V: TRBV7-9; size: -; CDR3: CASSLESTDTQYF; DNA: TGTGCCAGCAGCTTAGAGAGCACAGATACGCAGTATTTT
D: TRBD1; J: TRBJ1-2; V: TRBV2; size: -; CDR3: CASSEDREEGYTF; DNA: TGTGCCAGCAGTGAGGACAGGGAGGAGGGCTACACCTTC
D: -; J: TRBJ2-6; V: TRBV15; size: few; CDR3: CATSTGPSEDGANVLTF; DNA: TGTGCCACCAGCACCGGGCCCTCTGAAGATGGGGCCAACGTCCTGACTTTC
D: -; J: TRBJ1-2; V: TRBV7-2; size: once; CDR3: CASSYGTSDYGYTF; DNA: TGTGCCAGCAGCTATGGGACATCCGACTATGGCTACACCTTC
D: -; J: TRBJ2-1; V: TRBV18; size: -; CDR3: CASSRDGNEQFF; DNA: TGTGCCAGCTCCCGGGACGGCAATGAGCAGTTCTTC
D: -; J: TRBJ1-2; V: TRBV27; size: -; CDR3: CASSPFTSTSGYTF; DNA: TGTGCCAGCAGTCCCTTCACCTCCACATCTGGCTACACCTTC
D: TRBD1; J: TRBJ1-1; V: TRBV2; size: -; CDR3: CASSVRTGTRDEAFF; DNA: TGTGCCAGCAGCGTTAGGACAGGGACCCGAGATGAAGCTTTCTTT
D: TRBD1; J: TRBJ1-2; V: TRBV3-1/TRBV3-2; size: -; CDR3: CASSQTGTGNYGYTF; DNA: TGTGCCAGCAGCCAAACCGGGACAGGCAACTATGGCTACACCTTC
D: -; J: TRBJ1-2; V: TRBV6-5; size: -; CDR3: CASSSNQGDGYTF; DNA: TGTGCCAGCAGTTCCAATCAGGGCGATGGCTACACCTTC
D: -; J: TRBJ1-2; V: TRBV5-6; size: once; CDR3: CASSLPGRAGYTF; DNA: TGTGCCAGCAGCTTGCCAGGCAGGGCTGGCTACACCTTC
D: TRBD2; J: TRBJ2-5; V: TRBV5-1; size: -; CDR3: CASSPSGLEGTQYF; DNA: TGCGCCAGCAGCCCCTCGGGACTAGAGGGGACCCAGTACTTC
D: -; J: TRBJ2-3; V: TRBV6-2/TRBV6-3; size: -; CDR3: CASSSALMTDTQYF; DNA: TGTGCCAGCAGTTCAGCCCTAATGACAGATACGCAGTATTTT